Below are 18 T cell receptor beta chains sequenced from a single sample in a study of blood T cell repertoires in COVID-19. The assay was immunoSEQ multiplex PCR, and TCRdb's table has in-frame clones only and misses some. The sample records approximately 350,000 clones, over 75% being singletons. Sequences were obtained from PBMCs or T cells enriched from blood (not recorded which). All receptors derive from a woman aged 25 to 39 who had recovered from COVID-19.

The J gene is TRBJ2-1, the V gene TRBV4-2; 10 bases line up with TRBD2. The V segment lost 1 base and the J segment 5 bases; nucleotides outside the gene matches: 5. The CDR3 length is 16 residues. Germline-derived CDR1 and CDR2 are LGHNA and YNFKEQ. CDR3 residues: CASSQVGLAGDNEQFF. CDR3 DNA: TGTGCCAGCAGCCAAGTAGGCCTAGCGGGGGACAATGAGCAGTTCTTC.

This clone was seen once. This chain connects TRBV14 to TRBJ1-2; TRBD1 matches 8 bases. The CDR3 has 17 amino acids. Germline lookup yields CDR1 SGHDN and CDR2 FVKESK. Unmatched junction bases numbered 9, after V lost 1 base and J lost 2 bases. The CDR3 reads CASSQVGQEESNYGYTF. The CDR3, as DNA: TGTGCCAGCAGCCAAGTGGGACAGGAGGAGTCAAACTATGGCTACACCTTC.

The chain employs TRBV28 and TRBJ2-7; 7 positions agree with TRBD1. This CDR3 spans 12 amino acids. The germline V gene encodes CDR1 MDHEN and CDR2 SYDVKM. The junction had 6 bases not matched to a gene; V was cut back by 7 bases and J by 6 bases. The CDR3 reads CASNRGRSEQYF. As DNA, the CDR3 is TGTGCCAGCAACAGGGGCCGGTCCGAGCAGTACTTC.

The chain carries TRBV29-1 and TRBJ1-2, with 10 positions matching TRBD1. The length of the CDR3 is 14 residues. V dropped 6 bases and J dropped 4; count of bases not matched to a gene: 8. Germline CDR1 and CDR2: SQVTM and ANQGSEA. The CDR3 protein is CSVEGQGRTYGYTF. In DNA, the CDR3 is TGCAGCGTCGAGGGACAGGGGAGGACCTATGGCTACACCTTC.

The chain couples TRBV2 to TRBJ1-1; D unresolved. With 1 base removed from V and 6 bases from J, the gap between germline ends came to 9 bases. CDR3 length: 13 amino acids. CDR1 and CDR2 (germline): SNHLY, FYNNEI. The CDR3 reads CASSEVAAAEAFF. DNA for the CDR3: TGTGCCAGCAGTGAAGTGGCGGCCGCTGAAGCTTTCTTT.

The chain is built from TRBV3-1 (or the pseudogene TRBV3-2) and TRBJ2-3; TRBD1 is a possible D gene (5 bases). This CDR3 is built from 13 residues. V was clipped by 5 bases and J by 6 bases, with 12 bases between them. CDR1 LGHDT and CDR2 YNNKEL come from the germline V gene (reference sequence). The CDR3 region is CASSSRTWDTQYF. The CDR3 coding sequence is TGTGCCAGCAGCTCCCGGACATGGGATACGCAGTATTTT.

This clone was detected a few times. V usage is TRBV5-5 and J usage is TRBJ1-2, with a possible D match to TRBD1 (6 bases). This CDR3 has 15 residues. Trimming took 7 bases from V and 3 from J, leaving 19 bases between them. Germline V gives CDR1 SGHKS, CDR2 YYEKEE (reference sequence). The DNA of the CDR3 is TGTGCCAGCTCCCCGGGCGCTGGACAGCACTATGGCTACACCTTC. Its translation: CASSPGAGQHYGYTF.

The chain has TRBV12-3 or TRBV12-4 and TRBJ2-3; perhaps TRBD2 as D (6 bases). Trimming took 8 bases from V and 6 from J, leaving 6 bases between them. The CDR3 is made up of 10 amino acids. The CDR3 reads CASRGDTQYF. CDR3 sequence (DNA): TGTGCCAGCCGGGGGGATACGCAGTATTTT.

This clone was recorded only once. The chain couples TRBV4-2 to TRBJ1-3; maybe TRBD1 (5 bases). V lost 0 bases to trimming and J lost 0 bases, with 12 bases between them. Germline CDR1 reads LGHNA; CDR2 reads YNFKEQ. This CDR3 spans 17 amino acids. CDR3 in DNA: TGTGCCAGCAGCCAAGATAGTAGTAGGGGCTCTGGAAACACCATATATTTT. Translated: CASSQDSSRGSGNTIYF.

J is TRBJ2-5 and V is TRBV29-1; D possibly corresponds to TRBD2 (6 bases). V lost 7 bases and J lost 0, with 18 bases in between. The germline CDR1 and CDR2 sequences are SQVTM and ANQGSEA. The CDR3 covers 15 residues. The CDR3 loop is CSATLRREYQETQYF. CDR3 DNA: TGCAGCGCCACCCTGCGTCGGGAGTACCAAGAGACCCAGTACTTC.

V usage is TRBV9 and J usage is TRBJ2-1; D is possibly TRBD2 (7 bases). CDR3 length: 15 amino acids. Germline CDR1 reads SGDLS; CDR2 reads YYNGEE. V shed 2 bases and J shed 4 bases, with 13 bases lying between them. As DNA, the CDR3 is TGTGCCAGCAGCGTCGGAGGGGGGGCTTACAATGAGCAGTTCTTC. Protein product: CASSVGGGAYNEQFF. Variable domain in full (rest from reference TRBV9 and TRBJ2-1): DSGVTQTPKHLITATGQRVTLRCSPRSGDLSVYWYQQSLDQGLQFLIQYYNGEERAKGNILERFSAQQFPDLHSELNLSSLELGDSALYFCASSVGGGAYNEQFFGPGTRLTVL.

This clone has just one count. The rearrangement uses TRBV5-4 and TRBJ2-1, with a weak D call TRBD2 (6 bases). Germline CDR1 and CDR2: SGHNT and YYREEE (reference sequence). This CDR3 contains 15 residues. V was trimmed by 3 bases and J by 4 bases, leaving 14 bases between them. CDR3 residues: CASSSGTSGYNEQFF. DNA for the CDR3: TGTGCCAGCAGCTCCGGGACTTCTGGGTACAATGAGCAGTTCTTC.

The chain carries TRBV19 and TRBJ2-7; D is perhaps TRBD2 (5 bases). Germline CDR1 LNHDA, CDR2 SQIVND (reference sequence). Trimming took 0 bases from V and 3 from J, leaving 9 bases between them. The CDR3 length is 14 residues. CDR3 residues: CASSIDSRVYEQYF. CDR3 sequence (DNA): TGTGCCAGTAGTATAGATTCGAGGGTCTACGAGCAGTACTTC.

The chain recombines TRBV5-5 with TRBJ1-5; D might be TRBD1 (5 bases). The CDR3 extends over 13 amino acids. CDR1 and CDR2 (germline): SGHKS, YYEKEE (reference sequence). Trimming took off 4 bases at V and 6 bases at J, with 11 bases between the two ends. The CDR3 nucleotides are TGTGCCAGCAGCCCCGGGGGGATTCAGCCCCAGCATTTT. This encodes CASSPGGIQPQHF.

The rearrangement uses TRBV3-1 (or the pseudogene TRBV3-2) and TRBJ1-5; weak D call: TRBD1 (5 bases). The V end was cut by 4 bases, the J end by 8 bases, with 12 bases between. The CDR3 has 13 amino acids. Germline lookup yields CDR1 LGHDT and CDR2 YNNKEL (reference sequence). In nucleotides, the CDR3 is TGTGCCAGCAGCCCCGGATGGGGGGAGCCCCAGCATTTT. Translation gives CASSPGWGEPQHF.

This clone was recorded once. The chain carries TRBV2 and TRBJ2-5; D is unclear. The V gene's germline CDR1 is SNHLY and CDR2 FYNNEI. This CDR3 is 11 amino acids long. V was trimmed by 2 bases and J by 7 bases, leaving 5 bases between them. The CDR3 coding sequence is TGTGCCAGCAGTGAAAGCCGGACCCAGTACTTC. This sequence encodes CASSESRTQYF.

CDR3 coding DNA: TGCAGCGTTGCCAGCGGGAGGTACGAGCAGTACTTC. This sequence encodes CSVASGRYEQYF. The chain carries TRBV29-1 and TRBJ2-7; 9 positions match TRBD2. CDR1 is SQVTM and CDR2 is ANQGSEA in the germline V gene. This CDR3 contains 12 residues. The V segment lost 4 bases and the J segment 4 bases; nucleotides outside the gene matches: 2.

The rearrangement links TRBV7-2 to TRBJ1-2; TRBD1 matches 7 bases. After removal of 6 bases from V and 1 base from J, the junction contained 11 bases not matched to a gene. There are 16 residues in the CDR3. Germline CDR1 reads SGHTA; CDR2 reads FQGNSA. CDR3 bases: TGTGCCAGCAGTATCCCCGGGACAGAGAGTAACTATGGCTACACCTTC. Translating gives CASSIPGTESNYGYTF.